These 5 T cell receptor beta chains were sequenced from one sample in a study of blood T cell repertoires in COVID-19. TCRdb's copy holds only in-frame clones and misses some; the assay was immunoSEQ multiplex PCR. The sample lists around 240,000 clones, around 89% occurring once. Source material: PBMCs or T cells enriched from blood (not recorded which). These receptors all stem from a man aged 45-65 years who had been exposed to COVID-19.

In DNA form, the CDR3 reads TGTGCCAGCAGCCACACAGGGGCGGGTGGCTACACCTTC. As protein: CASSHTGAGGYTF. The chain has TRBV7-9 and TRBJ1-2; 7 positions match TRBD1. The J segment lost 7 bases and the V segment lost 5 bases, leaving 7 bases of the junction unmatched. Germline V gives CDR1 SEHNR, CDR2 FQNEAQ (reference sequence). The CDR3 consists of 13 residues.

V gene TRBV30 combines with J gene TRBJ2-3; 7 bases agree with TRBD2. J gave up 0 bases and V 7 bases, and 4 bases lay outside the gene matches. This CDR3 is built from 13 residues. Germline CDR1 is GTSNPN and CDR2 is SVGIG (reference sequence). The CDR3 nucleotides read TGTGCCTTGGCGGGAGCCAGCACAGATACGCAGTATTTT. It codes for CALAGASTDTQYF.

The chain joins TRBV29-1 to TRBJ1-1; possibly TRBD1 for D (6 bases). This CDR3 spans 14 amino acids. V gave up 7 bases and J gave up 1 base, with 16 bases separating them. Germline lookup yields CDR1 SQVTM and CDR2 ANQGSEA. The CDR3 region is CSAVPGHRNTEAFF. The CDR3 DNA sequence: TGCAGCGCAGTACCGGGACACCGGAACACTGAAGCTTTCTTT.

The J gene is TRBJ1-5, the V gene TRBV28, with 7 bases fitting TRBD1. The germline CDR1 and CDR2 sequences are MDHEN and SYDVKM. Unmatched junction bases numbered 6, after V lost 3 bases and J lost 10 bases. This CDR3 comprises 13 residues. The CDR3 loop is CASSLGQLGPQHF. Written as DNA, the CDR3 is TGTGCCAGCAGTTTGGGACAGCTGGGCCCCCAGCATTTT.

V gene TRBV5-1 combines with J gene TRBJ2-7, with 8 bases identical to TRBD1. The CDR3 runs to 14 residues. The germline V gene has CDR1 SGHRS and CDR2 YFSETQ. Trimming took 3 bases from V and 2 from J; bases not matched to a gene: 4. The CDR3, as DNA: TGCGCCAGCAGCTCAGGACAGGGCGCCTACGAGCAGTACGTC. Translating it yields CASSSGQGAYEQYV.